The 30 T cell receptor beta chains below were found in one sample sequenced in a study of blood T cell repertoires in COVID-19. Produced via immunoSEQ multiplex PCR; TCRdb's table is partial and in-frame only. The table includes hundreds of thousands of clones, approximately 85% detected once. The specimen was peripheral blood. Receptors were obtained from a man between 50 and 59 years old with active or convalescent COVID-19.

The chain joins TRBV12-3 or TRBV12-4 to TRBJ2-1; D remains ambiguous. V was trimmed by 7 bases and J by 8 bases, leaving 9 bases between them. This CDR3 contains 11 residues. This CDR3 is CASTFSDEQFF. The CDR3, as DNA: TGTGCCAGCACCTTCTCCGATGAGCAGTTCTTC.

This clone was seen only a few times. The chain carries TRBV29-1 and TRBJ1-1; no reliable D call. The CDR3 totals 10 residues. V lost 4 bases, J lost 6 bases, and 6 bases lay in between. Looked up from germline, CDR1 is SQVTM and CDR2 is ANQGSEA. CDR3 loop: CSVVGAEAFF. CDR3 DNA sequence: TGCAGCGTTGTGGGCGCTGAAGCTTTCTTT. The variable domain in full, with the rest retrieved from reference TRBV29-1 and TRBJ1-1, is SAVISQKPSRDICQRGTSLTIQCQVDSQVTMMFWYRQQPGQSLTLIATANQGSEATYESGFVIDKFPISRPNLTFSTLTVSNMSPEDSSIYLCSVVGAEAFFGQGTRLTVV.

The V call is TRBV15, the J call TRBJ1-2; D call uncertain. The germline V and J ends were trimmed by 5 bases and 10 bases, with 14 bases remaining between them. The CDR3 spans 12 residues. CDR1 and CDR2 from the germline V gene are LNHNV and YYDKDF (reference sequence). CDR3 DNA sequence: TGTGCCACCAGCCGGATCCCGGGGTTCTACACCTTC. Encoded protein: CATSRIPGFYTF.

The V and J genes are TRBV3-1 (or the pseudogene TRBV3-2) and TRBJ2-1, with 15 nucleotides matching TRBD2. Germline-derived CDR1 and CDR2 are LGHDT and YNNKEL (reference sequence). Trimming at V came to 1 base and at J to 9 bases, leaving 10 bases not matched to a gene. CDR3 size: 18 residues. The CDR3 DNA sequence: TGTGCCAGCAGCCAAGGCGGACTAGCGGGAGGGCCGAATAGTGAGCAGTTCTTC. Encoded protein: CASSQGGLAGGPNSEQFF.

V is TRBV28 and J is TRBJ1-6, with 7 bases that match TRBD1. V shed 6 bases and J 6 bases; nucleotides not matched to a gene: 8. In germline, CDR1 is MDHEN, CDR2 SYDVKM. The CDR3 totals 15 residues. The CDR3 is CASSYPGTANSPLHF. Here the CDR3 DNA reads TGTGCCAGCAGCTATCCCGGGACAGCTAATTCACCCCTCCACTTT.

Remarks on this clone: Other DNA sequences of this sample code for an identical CDR3. The chain joins TRBV19 to TRBJ2-7, with TRBD2 as a possible D gene (6 bases). Germline V gene lookup returns CDR1 LNHDA and CDR2 SQIVND (reference sequence). The V gene lost 5 bases and the J gene lost 0 bases, with 11 bases spanning the gap. This CDR3 spans 14 amino acids. CDR3 sequence: CASSSGGDSYEQYF. The CDR3 nucleotides are TGTGCCAGTAGTTCCGGGGGTGACTCCTACGAGCAGTACTTC.

Turning to this clone: The identical CDR3 is also encoded by other nucleotide sequences in the sample. The gene calls are TRBV18 and TRBJ1-5; D call uncertain. The CDR3 contains 15 residues. Per germline, CDR1 KGHSH and CDR2 LQKENI. Between the trimmed V and J ends, which lost 3 bases and 0 bases, there was a span of 9 bases. CDR3: CASSPRQSSNQPQHF. CDR3 DNA sequence: TGTGCCAGCTCACCCCGACAATCTAGCAATCAGCCCCAGCATTTT.

This clone occurred once. The chain uses TRBV11-2 and TRBJ2-7; 11 bases agree with TRBD2. The CDR3 runs 15 residues. Germline V gives CDR1 SGHAT, CDR2 FQNNGV. V shed 0 bases and J 6 bases; nucleotides not matched to a gene: 4. The CDR3 DNA reads TGTGCCAGCAGCTTAGAACTAGCGGGAGTCCTCGAGCAGTACTTC. It translates to CASSLELAGVLEQYF.

V and J are TRBV5-1 and TRBJ2-2, with 9 nucleotides matching TRBD2. V dropped 3 bases and J dropped 6; count of bases not matched to a gene: 9. CDR1 SGHRS and CDR2 YFSETQ come from the germline V gene. CDR3 length: 16 residues. The CDR3 DNA reads as TGCGCCAGCAGCTCTACAGGGACTAGCAGCGCCGGGGAGCTGTTTTTT. It specifies CASSSTGTSSAGELFF.

The chain carries TRBV4-2 and TRBJ2-5; TRBD2 matches at 10 bases. The CDR3 runs to 15 residues. Germline CDR1 reads LGHNA; CDR2 reads YNFKEQ. The V and J ends lost 2 bases and 2 bases, in that order; junction bases with no gene match: 2. The CDR3 loop reads CASSQLAGDQETQYF. In DNA, the CDR3 is TGTGCCAGCAGCCAACTAGCGGGAGATCAAGAGACCCAGTACTTC.

This chain joins TRBV28 and TRBJ1-3; D is unresolved. Per the germline V gene, CDR1 is MDHEN and CDR2 is SYDVKM. V lost 6 bases, J lost 2 bases, and 5 bases lay in between. This CDR3 comprises 12 residues. The chain's CDR3 is CASRRPGNTIYF. CDR3 in DNA: TGTGCCAGCAGGCGTCCTGGAAACACCATATATTTT.

This clone was seen once. The chain uses TRBV27 and TRBJ2-6; 13 positions agree with TRBD2. The V and J ends lost 9 bases and 3 bases, in that order; junction bases with no gene match: 5. The CDR3 has 16 amino acids. CDR1 is MNHEY, CDR2 SMNVEV, per germline (reference sequence). The CDR3 here is CASGTSGIVGANVLTF. For the CDR3, the DNA is TGTGCCAGTGGGACTAGCGGGATCGTTGGGGCCAACGTCCTGACTTTC.

The chain has TRBV4-1 and TRBJ2-1; 14 bases agree with TRBD2. With 0 bases clipped from V and 13 bases from J, the junction kept 20 bases outside the gene matches. The CDR3 totals 20 residues. Germline V gives CDR1 MGHRA, CDR2 YSYEKL. The CDR3 loop is CASSQDMGAMTSGRALDQFF. The CDR3 DNA is TGCGCCAGCAGCCAAGATATGGGGGCGATGACTAGCGGGAGGGCGCTTGATCAGTTCTTC.

In this sample, this clone turned up a few times. Its ends do not fully match the called genes, so a read error is possible. The V call is TRBV15, the J call TRBJ2-7, with D possibly matching TRBD2 (5 bases). Germline V CDR1 and CDR2: LNHNV, YYDKDF (reference sequence). The CDR3 has 12 residues. CDR3 loop: CATSRDGRLSVF. The CDR3 DNA is TGTGCCACCAGCAGAGATGGGAGACTATCTGTTTTC.

This chain joins TRBV11-2 and TRBJ2-7; D possibly corresponds to TRBD2 (5 bases). The CDR3 covers 16 residues. Trimming took 1 base from V and 3 from J, leaving 16 bases between them. Germline assignment: CDR1 SGHAT and CDR2 FQNNGV. CDR3 region: CASSLGIQTSYYEQYF. The CDR3 DNA sequence: TGTGCCAGCAGCTTAGGAATACAAACTAGTTACTACGAGCAGTACTTC.

CDR3 DNA: TGCGCCAGCAGTAAAACCACCCCCGGGTCCACCACCTACGAGCAGTACTTC. Protein sequence: CASSKTTPGSTTYEQYF. The chain recombines TRBV5-1 with TRBJ2-7, with D unclear. CDR1 and CDR2 (germline): SGHRS, YFSETQ. Trimming took 5 bases from V and 2 from J, leaving 23 bases between them. CDR3 length equals 17 residues.

The V call is TRBV29-1, the J call TRBJ2-7; a weak D match, TRBD1 (5 bases). Germline CDR1 reads SQVTM; CDR2 reads ANQGSEA. V lost 1 base, J lost 2 bases, and 21 bases lay in between. This CDR3 is 17 amino acids long. The CDR3 region has the DNA TGCAGCGTTGAAGTTGCGAGCAGTCTAGGGGTCGCCTACGAGCAGTACTTC. Encoded protein: CSVEVASSLGVAYEQYF.

The chain employs TRBV6-1 and TRBJ1-1, with D tentatively TRBD1 (6 bases). The ends were cut back, 7 bases at V and 6 bases at J, with 18 bases in the middle. The length of the CDR3 is 14 residues. Germline lookup yields CDR1 MNHNS and CDR2 SASEGT. The CDR3 is CASTRMGQNAEAFF. CDR3 in DNA: TGTGCCAGCACCCGAATGGGACAAAACGCTGAAGCTTTCTTT.

This clone was counted once. This chain connects TRBV7-2 to TRBJ1-1; TRBD1 aligns across 7 bases. The CDR3 totals 14 residues. Per the germline V gene, CDR1 is SGHTA and CDR2 is FQGNSA. The V and J ends lost 9 bases and 0 bases, in that order; junction bases with no gene match: 7. CDR3 in DNA: TGTGCCAGTAGAAGCGACAGGGTGAACACTGAAGCTTTCTTT. Translation gives CASRSDRVNTEAFF. The full variable domain, in which reference TRBV7-2 and TRBJ1-1 provide the parts outside the CDR3, is GAGVSQSPSNKVTEKGKDVELRCDPISGHTALYWYRQSLGQGLEFLIYFQGNSAPDKSGLPSDRFSAERTGGSVSTLTIQRTQQEDSAVYLCASRSDRVNTEAFFGQGTRLTVV.

The chain employs TRBV7-2 and TRBJ2-1, with 8 bases matching TRBD2. V was clipped by 2 bases and J by 1 base; unmatched bases: 4. CDR1 and CDR2 from the germline V gene are SGHTA and FQGNSA. The CDR3 covers 16 residues. The CDR3, as DNA: TGTGCCAGCAGCTTAAACGGACTAGCATCCTACAATGAGCAGTTCTTC. This translates into CASSLNGLASYNEQFF.

The chain is built from TRBV19 and TRBJ2-3; 10 bases line up with TRBD1. With V trimmed by 5 bases and J by 4 bases, 15 bases remained unmatched. Germline V gene sequence: CDR1 LNHDA, CDR2 SQIVND (reference sequence). The CDR3 is 18 amino acids. The CDR3 is CASSSNYQTGGRSDTQYF. The CDR3 nucleotides read TGTGCCAGTAGTTCCAATTACCAGACAGGGGGCCGTTCAGATACGCAGTATTTT.

This clone was counted between two and nine times. The chain recombines TRBV30 with TRBJ2-5; 12 bases align to TRBD2. Germline V gives CDR1 GTSNPN, CDR2 SVGIG (reference sequence). Trimming cost V 1 base and J 11 bases; bases outside gene matches: 5. The CDR3 covers 13 residues. The CDR3 spells CAWSGLAGVSQYF. CDR3 sequence (DNA): TGTGCCTGGAGTGGACTAGCGGGAGTTTCTCAGTACTTC.

The rearrangement links TRBV29-1 to TRBJ1-2, with D hard to call. V was pared by 3 bases and J by 8 bases, with 4 bases between. The CDR3 runs to 9 residues. Per germline, CDR1 SQVTM and CDR2 ANQGSEA. Here the CDR3 reads CSVEEGYTF. In DNA, the CDR3 is TGCAGCGTTGAGGAGGGCTACACCTTC.

This clone was counted a single time. The V gene is TRBV6-6, the J gene TRBJ1-1; TRBD1 matches 7 bases. This CDR3 is built from 14 residues. CDR1 and CDR2 (germline): MNHNY, SVGAGI (reference sequence). Trimming took 8 bases from V and 4 from J; bases not matched to a gene: 10. CDR3 bases: TGTGCCAGCGGGCCTATTGAGGGGGCCACTGAAGCTTTCTTT. It codes for CASGPIEGATEAFF.

The V gene is TRBV20-1, the J gene TRBJ2-1, with TRBD2 identical over 10 bases. The CDR3 spans 15 residues. Per the germline V gene, CDR1 is DFQATT and CDR2 is SNEGSKA (reference sequence). J lost 7 bases, V lost 3 bases, and 9 bases had no gene match. CDR3 loop: CSASKASGSINEQFF. CDR3 nucleotide sequence: TGCAGTGCTAGTAAGGCTAGCGGGAGTATTAATGAGCAGTTCTTC.

The chain uses TRBV9 and TRBJ2-7, with a possible D match to TRBD2 (6 bases). CDR1 is SGDLS and CDR2 is YYNGEE in the germline V gene. The CDR3 length is 15 residues. Trimming removed 4 bases from V and 4 bases from J, with 18 bases in between. The CDR3 spells CASSPGVASSYEQYF. The CDR3 nucleotides read TGTGCCAGCAGCCCGGGAGTAGCCAGTTCGTACGAGCAGTACTTC.

This chain links TRBV27 with TRBJ2-1, with 7 bases lining up with TRBD2. The CDR3 is 17 residues long. Per the germline V gene, CDR1 is MNHEY and CDR2 is SMNVEV (reference sequence). V lost 6 bases and J lost 6; bases outside the gene matches: 17. CDR3 region: CASRSQNGWGRGNEQFF. CDR3 DNA sequence: TGTGCCAGCAGGTCACAGAATGGTTGGGGGAGGGGCAATGAGCAGTTCTTC.

The J gene is TRBJ2-5, the V gene TRBV7-6; 7 bases align to TRBD2. Germline-derived CDR1 and CDR2 are SGHVS and FNYEAQ. V shed 7 bases, J shed 5 bases, and the junction held 10 bases outside the gene matches. The CDR3 is 14 amino acids. The CDR3 region has the DNA TGTGCCAGCACCCCTGGGGGGGGGATGGAGACCCAGTACTTC. It is translated as CASTPGGGMETQYF.

The chain joins TRBV5-6 to TRBJ2-5; perhaps TRBD2 as D (5 bases). Trimming took 5 bases from V and 4 from J, leaving 12 bases between them. The CDR3 length is 13 residues. Germline V gene data show CDR1 as SGHDT and CDR2 as YYEEEE. In nucleotides, the CDR3 is TGTGCCAGCAGAATTCCGGGATCAGAGACCCAGTACTTC. This gives the protein CASRIPGSETQYF.

V gene TRBV6-1 combines with J gene TRBJ2-7, with D possibly matching TRBD2 (5 bases). The CDR3 sequence is 14 residues long. V shed 2 bases and J shed 0 bases, with 8 bases lying between them. Germline V gene sequence: CDR1 MNHNS, CDR2 SASEGT. The chain's CDR3 is CASSELGSSYEQYF. The DNA for the CDR3 is TGTGCCAGCAGTGAACTTGGGAGCTCCTACGAGCAGTACTTC.